Listed below are T cell receptor beta chains from one sample, sequenced in a study of T-cell memory formation after mild COVID-19. In TCRdb, the 5' RACE reads were re-called with MiXCR into one record per CDR3 protein. Of a few hundred thousand distinct CDR3 sequences in the sample, less than 25% were seen once. The sequencing sample was made of PBMCs or a T cell subset sorted from them (not recorded which). The source is an adult woman who had mild COVID-19 (a few samples of this study predate the infection). Cell type and time point are not known. The CDR3 runs from the conserved cysteine through the conserved F or W. A D gene is named only where the DNA matches it firmly. The size field is filled for only some rows; it gives once, few, many or a size class.

J,size,V,D,DNA,CDR3
TRBJ2-7,few,TRBV4-1,TRBD2,TGCGCCAGCAGCCAAGATACGAGCGGGAGGCCGGCCTACGAGCAGTACTTC,CASSQDTSGRPAYEQYF
TRBJ1-4,many,TRBV7-9,.,TGTGCCAGCAGCTTTGGGGGTGCAACTAATGAAAAACTGTTTTTT,CASSFGGATNEKLFF
TRBJ1-5,.,TRBV11-2,TRBD1,TGTGCCAGCAGCTTAGATGCCGGCCAGGGGGTGTCTCAGCCCCAGCATTTT,CASSLDAGQGVSQPQHF
TRBJ2-7,.,TRBV7-8,.,TGTGCCAGCTCGGGGACGACCGGATACGAGCAGTACTTC,CASSGTTGYEQYF
TRBJ1-1,.,TRBV11-2,.,TGTGCCAGCAGCCCCTGGGCAGTCACTGAAGCTTTCTTT,CASSPWAVTEAFF
TRBJ1-5,many,TRBV4-1,.,TGCGCCAGCAGCCAAGATATCGGACAGCCCCAGCATTTT,CASSQDIGQPQHF
TRBJ1-2,few,TRBV7-2,.,TGTGCCAGCAGCGTGATGAGGCACGGCTATGGCTACACCTTC,CASSVMRHGYGYTF
TRBJ2-3,.,TRBV27,.,TGTGCCAGCAGTAAGAGAAAAGGGGAGTATTTT,CASSKRKGEYF
TRBJ1-1,few,TRBV20-1,TRBD1,TGCAGTGCCCTCCATTACAGGGGAAGGAACACTGAAGCTTTCTTT,CSALHYRGRNTEAFF
TRBJ2-2,.,TRBV12-3/TRBV12-4,.,TGTGCCAGCAGTTACTCACTGCTTACGAACACCGGGGAGCTGTTTTTT,CASSYSLLTNTGELFF
TRBJ1-2,few,TRBV7-8,TRBD1,TGTGCCAGCAGCTTAGAGTCAGGGGGCGTTCGATATGGCTACACCTTC,CASSLESGGVRYGYTF